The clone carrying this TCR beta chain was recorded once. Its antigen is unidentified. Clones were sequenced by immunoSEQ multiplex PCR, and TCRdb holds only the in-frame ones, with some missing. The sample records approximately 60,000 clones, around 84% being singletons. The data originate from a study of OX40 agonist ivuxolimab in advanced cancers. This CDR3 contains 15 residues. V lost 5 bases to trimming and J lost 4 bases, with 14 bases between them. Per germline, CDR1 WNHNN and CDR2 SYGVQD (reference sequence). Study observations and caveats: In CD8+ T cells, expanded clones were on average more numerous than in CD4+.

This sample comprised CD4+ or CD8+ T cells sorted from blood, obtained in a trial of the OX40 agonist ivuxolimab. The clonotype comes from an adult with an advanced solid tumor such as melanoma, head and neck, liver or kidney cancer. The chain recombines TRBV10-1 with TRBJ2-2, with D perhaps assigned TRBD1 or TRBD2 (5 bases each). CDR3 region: CASSRDGASTGELFF. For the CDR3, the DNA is TGCGCCAGCAGTAGGGACGGGGCGTCCACCGGGGAGCTGTTTTTT.